This is a list of T cell receptor beta chains from one sample in a study of a mutant IDH1 vaccine in newly diagnosed glioma. Measured with immunoSEQ multiplex PCR; TCRdb has only the in-frame clones, and not every one. The repertoire has 43,000 or so clones, roughly 83% of them found once; the top ten carry 2% to 3%. Which antigens these TCRs recognize remains unknown. The sample consisted of PBMCs, taken from a glioma patient whose treatment included an IDH1 peptide vaccine. The source is a woman between 18 and 30 years old with glioma. Some clones in this sample may be carry-over from other donors' samples. CDR3s include the opening cysteine and the closing phenylalanine or tryptophan. Fields, in order: D gene, J gene, clone size, V gene, CDR3 DNA, CDR3 protein. D genes are given only for firm matches. Not all rows give a size; the values are once, few, many and, for expanded clones, a class.

d_call: TRBD2
j_call: TRBJ2-2
clone_size: .
v_call: TRBV10-3
cdr3_nt: TGTGCCATCAGCGGGACTAGCATTAGCGGGGAGCTGTTTTTT
cdr3_aa: CAISGTSISGELFF

d_call: .
j_call: TRBJ1-1
clone_size: .
v_call: TRBV5-5
cdr3_nt: TGTGCCAGCACCCTCGTGGGCAGGGTGGAGAACACTGAAGCTTTCTTT
cdr3_aa: CASTLVGRVENTEAFF

d_call: .
j_call: TRBJ1-2
clone_size: .
v_call: TRBV6-5
cdr3_nt: TGTGCCAGCAGACCAGGGGACTCCCTCTATGGCTACACCTTC
cdr3_aa: CASRPGDSLYGYTF

d_call: .
j_call: TRBJ1-1
clone_size: few
v_call: TRBV10-3
cdr3_nt: TGTGCCATCAGCCCCCGGGACACCGGGATGAACACTGAAGCTTTCTTT
cdr3_aa: CAISPRDTGMNTEAFF

d_call: TRBD2
j_call: TRBJ2-4
clone_size: .
v_call: TRBV25-1
cdr3_nt: TGTGCCAGCAGTGTAGCGGGAGGGCAGCTGTACTTC
cdr3_aa: CASSVAGGQLYF

d_call: TRBD2
j_call: TRBJ2-7
clone_size: .
v_call: TRBV11-1
cdr3_nt: TGTGCCAGCAGCTTTCGGACTAGCGGGGGCTTTCACTCCTACGAGCAGTACTTC
cdr3_aa: CASSFRTSGGFHSYEQYF

d_call: TRBD1
j_call: TRBJ1-5
clone_size: .
v_call: TRBV7-2
cdr3_nt: TGTGCCAGCAGCTCAAGGGACAGCCCCAATCAGCCCCAGCATTTT
cdr3_aa: CASSSRDSPNQPQHF

d_call: TRBD2
j_call: TRBJ2-7
clone_size: .
v_call: TRBV6-5
cdr3_nt: TGTGCCAGCAGTGTGACTAGCGGGGGTGTCTACGAGCAGTACTTC
cdr3_aa: CASSVTSGGVYEQYF

d_call: .
j_call: TRBJ1-1
clone_size: .
v_call: TRBV5-1
cdr3_nt: TGCGCCAGCAGCTTGGGGTGGGCCGAGAACACTGAAGCTTTCTTT
cdr3_aa: CASSLGWAENTEAFF

d_call: .
j_call: TRBJ2-7
clone_size: .
v_call: TRBV5-1
cdr3_nt: TGCGCCAGCAGCTTGGTGTCCGGGACATCCTACGAGCAGTACTTC
cdr3_aa: CASSLVSGTSYEQYF

d_call: TRBD1
j_call: TRBJ1-4
clone_size: few
v_call: TRBV30
cdr3_nt: TGTGCCTGGAGTGGTGCCGGGACAGTTGGAACAACTAATGAAAAACTGTTTTTT
cdr3_aa: CAWSGAGTVGTTNEKLFF

d_call: .
j_call: TRBJ1-6
clone_size: .
v_call: TRBV5-6
cdr3_nt: TGTGCCAGCAGCTTATCCGGCGGGTCACCCCTCCACTTT
cdr3_aa: CASSLSGGSPLHF

d_call: .
j_call: TRBJ2-5
clone_size: .
v_call: TRBV4-2
cdr3_nt: TGTGCCAGCAGCGAGGCGGAGGGAGAAGAGACCCAGTACTTC
cdr3_aa: CASSEAEGEETQYF

d_call: TRBD2
j_call: TRBJ2-1
clone_size: .
v_call: TRBV2
cdr3_nt: TGTGCCAGCAGTGCCCAACTAGCGGGAGGGGAGGAGGGTGAGCAGTTCTTC
cdr3_aa: CASSAQLAGGEEGEQFF

d_call: .
j_call: TRBJ2-5
clone_size: .
v_call: TRBV6-5
cdr3_nt: TGTGCCAGCATGAGGGGTGGAGTGCGAGAGACCCAGTACTTC
cdr3_aa: CASMRGGVRETQYF